These 32 T cell receptor beta chains share one sample of origin, sequenced in a study of blood T cell repertoires in COVID-19. TCRdb's copy holds only in-frame clones and misses some; the assay was immunoSEQ multiplex PCR. This sample has around 160,000 clones, with roughly 80% found just once. Sequenced material: peripheral blood. The receptor source for this set is a human donor in a cohort sampled during active COVID-19.

The sample holds one count of this clone. This chain connects TRBV25-1 to TRBJ1-1; maybe TRBD1 (5 bases). With 7 bases removed from V and 4 bases from J, the gap between germline ends came to 22 bases. CDR1 is MGHDK and CDR2 is SYGVNS in the germline V gene. The CDR3 is made up of 16 amino acids. This CDR3 reads CASTRTDTPVVTEAFF. CDR3 DNA: TGTGCCAGCACAAGGACGGACACCCCAGTTGTCACTGAAGCTTTCTTT.

With respect to this clone: This sample also contains other DNA sequences that code for the same CDR3. This chain uses TRBV7-2 with TRBJ1-1, with TRBD1 as a possible D gene (6 bases). Trimming left V 5 bases short and J 5 bases short, with 12 bases between. Germline CDR1 SGHTA, CDR2 FQGNSA. CDR3 length: 13 amino acids. The CDR3 sequence: CASSPRGGTEAFF. As DNA, the CDR3 is TGTGCCAGCAGCCCGAGGGGGGGGACTGAAGCTTTCTTT.

In its sample, this clone was seen once. The chain uses TRBV2 and TRBJ1-3; D perhaps matches TRBD1 (5 bases). Trimming cost V 6 bases and J 1 base, with 13 bases left between them. Per germline, CDR1 SNHLY and CDR2 FYNNEI. The CDR3 spans 15 residues. The CDR3 DNA reads as TGTGCCAGCAGATCCCCAGGGCTTTCTGGAAACACCATATATTTT. This sequence encodes CASRSPGLSGNTIYF.

This chain connects TRBV24-1 to TRBJ1-2; 10 bases align to TRBD1. This CDR3 comprises 15 residues. Germline-derived CDR1 and CDR2 are KGHDR and SFDVKD. V dropped 2 bases and J dropped 8; count of bases not matched to a gene: 7. The CDR3 DNA follows: TGTGCCACCAGTGATTCACGACAGGGGGCTGGCGGCTACACCTTC. Protein product: CATSDSRQGAGGYTF.

This clone was detected ten times or more. The genes are TRBV2 and TRBJ1-2; a weak D match, TRBD1 (6 bases). Trimming cost V 6 bases and J 6 bases, with 14 bases left between them. This CDR3 is built from 13 residues. Germline V gene data show CDR1 as SNHLY and CDR2 as FYNNEI. This CDR3 reads CASRGRGVDGYTF. In DNA, the CDR3 is TGTGCCAGCAGAGGCAGGGGAGTGGATGGCTACACCTTC.

The V gene is TRBV4-1, the J gene TRBJ2-7; 8 positions agree with TRBD1. Germline V CDR1 and CDR2: MGHRA, YSYEKL. V shed 2 bases and J 7 bases; nucleotides not matched to a gene: 7. This CDR3 is 14 amino acids long. The CDR3 protein is CASSQPDRVGEQYF. DNA of the CDR3: TGCGCCAGCAGCCAACCGGACAGGGTGGGAGAGCAGTACTTC.

The count of this clone is one. The junction shows a germline mismatch at one end, possibly a read error. The J gene is TRBJ1-4, the V gene TRBV4-3; D is possibly TRBD1 (5 bases). The length of the CDR3 is 16 residues. Germline assignment: CDR1 LGHNA and CDR2 YSLEER. CDR3 loop: CASSQDGASPNEKLFF. In DNA, the CDR3 is TGCGCCAGCAGCCAAGATGGGGCATCCCCTAACGAAAAACTGTTTTTT.

The rearrangement links TRBV7-2 to TRBJ1-5; the D is unclear. The CDR3 is made up of 15 amino acids. The germline CDR1 and CDR2 sequences are SGHTA and FQGNSA. The V gene lost 3 bases and the J gene lost 1 base, with 10 bases spanning the gap. CDR3 protein: CASSFEAFSNQPQHF. DNA of the CDR3: TGTGCCAGCAGCTTCGAGGCATTCAGCAATCAGCCCCAGCATTTT.

The chain links TRBV28 to TRBJ2-1; TRBD2 agrees at 16 bases. Germline V CDR1 and CDR2: MDHEN, SYDVKM. CDR3 length equals 14 residues. Trimming at V came to 8 bases and at J to 7 bases, leaving 2 bases not matched to a gene. Written as DNA, the CDR3 is TGTGCCAGCGGGACTAGCGGGGGGGGAAATGAGCAGTTCTTC. It yields the protein CASGTSGGGNEQFF.

V gene TRBV9 combines with J gene TRBJ1-1; maybe TRBD1 (5 bases). The CDR3 sequence is 15 residues long. V lost 0 bases, J lost 0 bases, and 9 bases lay in between. CDR1 and CDR2 (germline): SGDLS, YYNGEE. The CDR3 loop reads CASSVAGEVNTEAFF. The CDR3 DNA reads as TGTGCCAGCAGCGTAGCGGGGGAAGTGAACACTGAAGCTTTCTTT.

V gene TRBV19 combines with J gene TRBJ2-1; tentatively, D is TRBD2 (6 bases). CDR1 LNHDA and CDR2 SQIVND come from the germline V gene (reference sequence). Trimming removed 1 base from V and 7 bases from J, with 17 bases in between. The CDR3 spans 16 residues. Here the CDR3 DNA reads TGTGCCAGTAGTATAGGGGTAGCGGTTGGCAAAAATGAGCAGTTCTTC. It encodes CASSIGVAVGKNEQFF.

This clone is a singleton in its sample. The gene calls are TRBV5-1 and TRBJ1-1, with 7 bases lining up with TRBD1. The CDR3 sequence is 15 residues long. Trimming cost V 4 bases and J 1 base; bases outside gene matches: 7. The germline V gene encodes CDR1 SGHRS and CDR2 YFSETQ. For the CDR3, the DNA is TGCGCCAGCAGCCCTCGGGACAGCCCGAACACTGAAGCTTTCTTT. Translating it yields CASSPRDSPNTEAFF.

The chain is built from TRBV29-1 and TRBJ1-2, with 10 bases matching TRBD1. The CDR3 sequence is 13 residues long. The V gene's germline CDR1 is SQVTM and CDR2 ANQGSEA. Trimming removed 3 bases from V and 8 bases from J; junction bases left unmatched: 6. The CDR3, as DNA: TGCAGCGTTGATTGGGGACAGGGGTTCGGCTACACCTTC. It is translated as CSVDWGQGFGYTF. Looking up the rest from reference TRBV29-1 and TRBJ1-2 gives the full variable domain: SAVISQKPSRDICQRGTSLTIQCQVDSQVTMMFWYRQQPGQSLTLIATANQGSEATYESGFVIDKFPISRPNLTFSTLTVSNMSPEDSSIYLCSVDWGQGFGYTFGSGTRLTVV.

The chain is built from TRBV5-1 and TRBJ1-6; D gene uncertain. Germline CDR1 is SGHRS and CDR2 is YFSETQ. The CDR3 is 14 residues long. V dropped 0 bases and J dropped 5 bases, with 6 bases sitting between them. The CDR3 bases are TGCGCCAGCAGCTTGGGCCAGGATAATTCACCCCTCCACTTT. This codes for CASSLGQDNSPLHF.

The chain links TRBV27 to TRBJ2-2; 9 bases line up with TRBD2. Trimming at V came to 4 bases and at J to 4 bases, leaving 7 bases not matched to a gene. CDR1 is MNHEY, CDR2 SMNVEV, per germline (reference sequence). The CDR3 is 16 residues long. Written as DNA, the CDR3 is TGTGCCAGCAGTTCCGCGGGGGGGAAACCCACCGGGGAGCTGTTTTTT. This translates into CASSSAGGKPTGELFF.

The chain uses TRBV4-3 and TRBJ2-3; tentatively, D is TRBD1 (6 bases). Germline V gene data show CDR1 as LGHNA and CDR2 as YSLEER. This CDR3 is 13 amino acids long. The V end lost 3 bases, the J end lost 6 bases, and 10 bases lay between the germline ends. The chain's CDR3 is CASSQGAMDTQYF. CDR3 coding DNA: TGCGCCAGCAGCCAGGGGGCCATGGATACGCAGTATTTT.

The V and J genes are TRBV5-1 and TRBJ2-5; 7 bases are a match to TRBD1. Germline CDR1 SGHRS, CDR2 YFSETQ. V shed 5 bases and J 2 bases; nucleotides not matched to a gene: 12. The CDR3 is made up of 16 amino acids. CDR3 protein: CASSRDGTARQETQYF. DNA of the CDR3: TGCGCCAGCAGTAGAGACGGGACAGCGAGACAAGAGACCCAGTACTTC. Full variable domain (missing parts from reference TRBV5-1 and TRBJ2-5): KAGVTQTPRYLIKTRGQQVTLSCSPISGHRSVSWYQQTPGQGLQFLFEYFSETQRNKGNFPGRFSGRQFSNSRSEMNVSTLELGDSALYLCASSRDGTARQETQYFGPGTRLLVL.

The genes are TRBV11-3 and TRBJ2-5; 10 nucleotides line up with TRBD2. CDR1 and CDR2 from the germline V gene are SGHNT and YENEEA. The CDR3 is 16 residues long. Trimming removed 3 bases from V and 1 base from J; junction bases left unmatched: 5. Here the CDR3 reads CASSFPPSGGQETQYF. The CDR3 bases are TGTGCCAGCAGCTTTCCCCCTAGCGGGGGCCAAGAGACCCAGTACTTC.

This clone turned up a few times. The rearrangement joins TRBV2 to TRBJ1-5; unclear D gene. Germline V lookup: CDR1 SNHLY, CDR2 FYNNEI. V was trimmed by 4 bases and J by 4 bases, leaving 11 bases between them. This CDR3 spans 14 amino acids. The CDR3 DNA is TGTGCCAGCAGTGGTAGGAGGGAGAATCAGCCCCAGCATTTT. Translation gives CASSGRRENQPQHF.

This chain uses TRBV2 with TRBJ1-6; D is uncertain. Per the germline V gene, CDR1 is SNHLY and CDR2 is FYNNEI. Trimming shortened V by 4 bases and J by 7 bases, and 11 bases separated the two germline ends. The CDR3 has 14 residues. The CDR3 loop is CASSVSQTNSPLHF. CDR3 DNA: TGTGCCAGCAGTGTGAGCCAGACAAATTCACCCCTCCACTTT.

This sequence joins TRBV7-3 and TRBJ1-1, with D hard to call. Between the trimmed V and J ends, which lost 4 bases and 5 bases, there was a span of 11 bases. Germline CDR1 is SGHTA and CDR2 is FQGTGA. The CDR3 sequence is 13 residues long. DNA for the CDR3: TGTGCCAGCAGCTCAGGCGTGATAACTGAAGCTTTCTTT. It codes for CASSSGVITEAFF. Full variable domain (outside the CDR3, taken from reference TRBV7-3 and TRBJ1-1): GAGVSQTPSNKVTEKGKYVELRCDPISGHTALYWYRQSLGQGPEFLIYFQGTGAADDSGLPNDRFFAVRPEGSVSTLKIQRTERGDSAVYLCASSSGVITEAFFGQGTRLTVV.

V gene TRBV27 combines with J gene TRBJ1-1; D is perhaps TRBD1 (5 bases). Germline CDR1 reads MNHEY; CDR2 reads SMNVEV (reference sequence). This CDR3 comprises 15 residues. V shed 4 bases and J shed 0 bases, with 12 bases lying between them. CDR3 sequence reads: CASSSQMGLNTEAFF. The CDR3 DNA reads TGTGCCAGCAGTTCCCAGATGGGGCTGAACACTGAAGCTTTCTTT.

The chain links TRBV28 to TRBJ2-2; D might be TRBD1 (6 bases). The germline V gene has CDR1 MDHEN and CDR2 SYDVKM. Trimming stripped 8 bases from V and 7 bases from J, with 17 bases between. The CDR3 covers 14 residues. The CDR3, as DNA: TGTGCCAGCCTATACAGGGCCCGCGTCGGGGAGCTGTTTTTT. This sequence encodes CASLYRARVGELFF.

The CDR3 loop is CASSPGLAAGYEQYF. CDR3 bases: TGTGCCAGCAGCCCGGGACTAGCTGCAGGCTACGAGCAGTACTTC. V gene TRBV7-6 combines with J gene TRBJ2-7; 9 nucleotides line up with TRBD2. The CDR3 has 15 residues. Germline V lookup: CDR1 SGHVS, CDR2 FNYEAQ. The V segment lost 5 bases and the J segment 3 bases; nucleotides outside the gene matches: 8.

The V and J genes are TRBV29-1 and TRBJ2-7, with 8 bases identical to TRBD2. This CDR3 is built from 15 residues. V lost 8 bases to trimming and J lost 1 base; unmatched junction nucleotides: 13. The germline V gene encodes CDR1 SQVTM and CDR2 ANQGSEA. CDR3 in DNA: TGCAGCACGAGCTACACTAGCGGACGATCCTACGAGCAGTACTTC. Translated: CSTSYTSGRSYEQYF.

The chain couples TRBV3-1 (or the pseudogene TRBV3-2) to TRBJ1-1; a weak D match, TRBD1 (5 bases). The CDR3 extends over 15 amino acids. The V and J ends lost 0 bases and 4 bases respectively, with 12 bases between them. Germline lookup yields CDR1 LGHDT and CDR2 YNNKEL (reference sequence). CDR3 protein: CASSQDRDWGTEAFF. For the CDR3, the DNA is TGTGCCAGCAGCCAAGACAGGGATTGGGGCACTGAAGCTTTCTTT.

The DNA of the CDR3 is TGTGCCAGCAGTCGGGACAGGGTACGCACCGGGGAGCTGTTTTTT. It encodes CASSRDRVRTGELFF. The V and J genes are TRBV27 and TRBJ2-2; TRBD1 matches at 9 bases. This CDR3 is 15 amino acids long. The junction had 5 bases not matched to a gene; V was cut back by 5 bases and J by 4 bases. Germline-derived CDR1 and CDR2 are MNHEY and SMNVEV (reference sequence).

The rearrangement joins TRBV19 to TRBJ1-2; TRBD1 is a possible D gene (5 bases). Germline lookup yields CDR1 LNHDA and CDR2 SQIVND (reference sequence). CDR3 length: 16 residues. The V gene lost 6 bases and the J gene lost 6 bases, with 23 bases spanning the gap. DNA of the CDR3: TGTGCCAGTAGCTCCCCAAGGACCCAGGGAGGCGATGGCTACACCTTC. Protein: CASSSPRTQGGDGYTF. The full variable domain, with the rest looked up from reference TRBV19 and TRBJ1-2, is DGGITQSPKYLFRKEGQNVTLSCEQNLNHDAMYWYRQDPGQGLRLIYYSQIVNDFQKGDIAEGYSVSREKKESFPLTVTSAQKNPTAFYLCASSSPRTQGGDGYTFGSGTRLTVV.

This clone was found a few times. The chain links TRBV6-5 to TRBJ1-2; 7 bases align to TRBD1. The V gene's germline CDR1 is MNHEY and CDR2 SVGAGI. V lost 5 bases to trimming and J lost 2 bases; unmatched junction nucleotides: 8. The CDR3 spans 15 residues. The CDR3 loop is CASSPPGTANYGYTF. The CDR3 DNA is TGTGCCAGCAGTCCCCCCGGGACAGCCAACTATGGCTACACCTTC.

The chain joins TRBV18 to TRBJ1-2; D gene unclear. Germline V gene sequence: CDR1 KGHSH, CDR2 LQKENI. This CDR3 has 15 residues. V was clipped by 3 bases and J by 5 bases, with 16 bases between them. CDR3 nucleotides: TGTGCCAGCTCACCCCAGGCGGGATCGGGGTATGGCTACACCTTC. This sequence encodes CASSPQAGSGYGYTF.

The rearrangement links TRBV6-4 to TRBJ1-1; D is possibly TRBD1 (6 bases). CDR1 MRHNA and CDR2 SNTAGT come from the germline V gene. The CDR3 length is 13 residues. V was clipped by 5 bases and J by 4 bases, with 11 bases between them. This CDR3 reads CASSPDRSTEAFF. CDR3 in DNA: TGTGCCAGCAGTCCCGACAGGTCCACTGAAGCTTTCTTT.

This chain joins TRBV3-1 (or the pseudogene TRBV3-2) and TRBJ1-3; possible D gene TRBD1, 5 bases. V lost 4 bases and J lost 2, with 12 bases in between. This CDR3 spans 15 amino acids. Germline V gene lookup returns CDR1 LGHDT and CDR2 YNNKEL (reference sequence). Here the CDR3 reads CASSPSSGPGNTIYF. The CDR3 DNA reads as TGTGCCAGCAGCCCCTCCTCAGGGCCTGGAAACACCATATATTTT.